These T cell receptor beta chains were read from a single sample in a study of blood T cell repertoires in COVID-19. TCRdb's copy holds only in-frame clones and misses some; the assay was immunoSEQ multiplex PCR. The sample consists of around 180,000 clones, roughly four fifths of them appearing once. The sequenced sample consisted of peripheral blood. The origin of the receptors is a human donor in a cohort sampled during active COVID-19. Each CDR3 is given with its conserved first and last residue. D genes are given only for firm matches. Part of the rows lack a size; the others show once, few, many or a class for expanded clones.

abundance: .; d_gene: TRBD1; v_gene: TRBV18; j_gene: TRBJ2-6; CDR3nt: TGTGCCAGCTCACCAAGGGACAGTCACTCTGGGGCCAACGTCCTGACTTTC; CDR3aa: CASSPRDSHSGANVLTF
abundance: .; d_gene: .; v_gene: TRBV7-2; j_gene: TRBJ1-6; CDR3nt: TGTGCCAGCAGCCCACAGGTCCAAAATTCACCCCTCCACTTT; CDR3aa: CASSPQVQNSPLHF
abundance: once; d_gene: .; v_gene: TRBV7-2; j_gene: TRBJ1-2; CDR3nt: TGTGCCAGCAGCTTAGAAAGGGGCTACTATGGCTACACCTTC; CDR3aa: CASSLERGYYGYTF
abundance: few; d_gene: .; v_gene: TRBV3-1/TRBV3-2; j_gene: TRBJ1-1; CDR3nt: TGTGCCAGCAGCCCGGGGTGGACTGAAGCTTTCTTT; CDR3aa: CASSPGWTEAFF
abundance: .; d_gene: .; v_gene: TRBV6-1; j_gene: TRBJ1-2; CDR3nt: TGTGCCAGCAGTGAGGCTCAGGGTATTGGAACTGGCGGCTATGGCTACACCTTC; CDR3aa: CASSEAQGIGTGGYGYTF
abundance: .; d_gene: TRBD1; v_gene: TRBV4-3; j_gene: TRBJ1-6; CDR3nt: TGCGCCAGCAGCCAAGGGGACAGCAGTTGGCCCCTCCACTTT; CDR3aa: CASSQGDSSWPLHF
abundance: .; d_gene: TRBD2; v_gene: TRBV11-3; j_gene: TRBJ2-1; CDR3nt: TGTGCCAGCAGTAGCGGGACCTACAATGAGCAGTTCTTC; CDR3aa: CASSSGTYNEQFF
abundance: .; d_gene: .; v_gene: TRBV4-3; j_gene: TRBJ1-2; CDR3nt: TGCGCCAGCAGCCAAGATCTAGGTACTAACTATGGCTACACCTTC; CDR3aa: CASSQDLGTNYGYTF
abundance: .; d_gene: .; v_gene: TRBV7-2; j_gene: TRBJ1-1; CDR3nt: TGTGCCAGCAGCTTAGGAAGCGTCACTGAAGCTTTCTTT; CDR3aa: CASSLGSVTEAFF
abundance: .; d_gene: TRBD1; v_gene: TRBV27; j_gene: TRBJ1-2; CDR3nt: TGTGCCAGCAGTTTGGGACAGGGGACCTATGGCTACACCTTC; CDR3aa: CASSLGQGTYGYTF
abundance: .; d_gene: TRBD1; v_gene: TRBV7-8; j_gene: TRBJ1-2; CDR3nt: TGTGCCAGCAGCCCCACGACAGGGAACTATGGCTACACCTTC; CDR3aa: CASSPTTGNYGYTF
abundance: .; d_gene: TRBD1; v_gene: TRBV12-3/TRBV12-4; j_gene: TRBJ2-4; CDR3nt: TGTGCCAGCAGTTTCAGACAGGGGCACATTCAGTACTTC; CDR3aa: CASSFRQGHIQYF
abundance: .; d_gene: .; v_gene: TRBV24-1; j_gene: TRBJ1-1; CDR3nt: TGTGCCACCAGTGATCAGGGTAGGCGGACTGAAGCTTTCTTT; CDR3aa: CATSDQGRRTEAFF
abundance: .; d_gene: .; v_gene: TRBV1; j_gene: TRBJ1-5; CDR3nt: TGCACCAGCAGCCTTGGGGGACAGTATAGCAATCAGCCCCAGCATTTT; CDR3aa: CTSSLGGQYSNQPQHF
abundance: .; d_gene: .; v_gene: TRBV5-1; j_gene: TRBJ2-7; CDR3nt: TGCGCCAGCAGCTTGGAAGCAGGAACAGGCTCCTACGAGCAGTACTTC; CDR3aa: CASSLEAGTGSYEQYF
abundance: .; d_gene: .; v_gene: TRBV6-5; j_gene: TRBJ1-6; CDR3nt: TGTGCCAGCAGTTACCGCGTTGTCGGGGGGAGGTCACCCCTCCACTTT; CDR3aa: CASSYRVVGGRSPLHF
abundance: .; d_gene: .; v_gene: TRBV15; j_gene: TRBJ2-7; CDR3nt: TGTGCCACCAGCAGAGCTAAGACAGGAATCTACGAGCAGTACTTC; CDR3aa: CATSRAKTGIYEQYF
abundance: .; d_gene: TRBD1; v_gene: TRBV25-1; j_gene: TRBJ2-7; CDR3nt: TGTGCCAGCAGTGAAAACAGGACAGGGGAAAGCGAGCAGTACTTC; CDR3aa: CASSENRTGESEQYF
abundance: once; d_gene: .; v_gene: TRBV9; j_gene: TRBJ2-1; CDR3nt: TGTGCCAGCAGCGTAGCCAACTCCTACAATGAGCAGTTCTTC; CDR3aa: CASSVANSYNEQFF
abundance: once; d_gene: TRBD1; v_gene: TRBV7-3; j_gene: TRBJ2-7; CDR3nt: TGTGCCAGCAGCTTAAGGGCTCAGGGGGCGCGGGGCGAGCAGTACTTC; CDR3aa: CASSLRAQGARGEQYF
abundance: .; d_gene: .; v_gene: TRBV29-1; j_gene: TRBJ1-1; CDR3nt: TGCAGCATTGAGGGGCAGATGAACACTGAAGCTTTCTTT; CDR3aa: CSIEGQMNTEAFF
abundance: once; d_gene: .; v_gene: TRBV28; j_gene: TRBJ1-5; CDR3nt: TGTGCCAGCAGTGCCGACAGGAGCAATCAGCCCCAGCATTTT; CDR3aa: CASSADRSNQPQHF
abundance: .; d_gene: .; v_gene: TRBV6-2/TRBV6-3; j_gene: TRBJ1-4; CDR3nt: TGTGCCAGCAGTTACTCAGCGGGGGCTGGTAATGAAAAACTGTTTTTT; CDR3aa: CASSYSAGAGNEKLFF
abundance: .; d_gene: TRBD2; v_gene: TRBV3-1/TRBV3-2; j_gene: TRBJ2-5; CDR3nt: TGTGCCAGCACCGGACTAGCGGGAGTAGAGACCCAGTACTTC; CDR3aa: CASTGLAGVETQYF
abundance: once; d_gene: .; v_gene: TRBV7-2; j_gene: TRBJ2-7; CDR3nt: TGTGCCAGCAGCCCGATGGGCGGGGCCTCCTACGAGCAGTACTTC; CDR3aa: CASSPMGGASYEQYF
abundance: .; d_gene: TRBD2; v_gene: TRBV15; j_gene: TRBJ2-5; CDR3nt: TGTGCCACCAGCAGAGGGTCTAGCGGGAGCCAAACGTGGGAGACCCAGTACTTC; CDR3aa: CATSRGSSGSQTWETQYF